These T cell receptor beta chains were read from a single sample in a study of cytomegalovirus exposure and HLA in healthy donors. Sequencing was performed with immunoSEQ multiplex PCR; in TCRdb, only in-frame clones are kept and a portion is missing. The table lists 140,000 to 150,000 clones, roughly 80% of them singletons. The sample consisted of PBMCs. These receptors all come from a woman in her forties in good health and CMV-seropositive. The CDR3 runs from the conserved cysteine through the conserved F or W. Each record gives: J gene, V gene, CDR3 protein.

>TRBJ2-1|TRBV18
CASSPGQGANNEQFF
>TRBJ1-5|TRBV5-6
CASSLGAGGYQPQHF
>TRBJ1-1|TRBV6-1
CASSEGGTGQKAFF
>NA|TRBV28
CASSTPGQGAPYEQYF
>TRBJ2-4|TRBV19
CASSIDPGGGPNIQYF
>TRBJ2-3|TRBV5-8
CASSGILADTTDTQYF
>TRBJ2-5|TRBV25-1
CASSGPGTQYF
>TRBJ2-1|TRBV4-2
CASSQEIETSGPYNEQFF
>TRBJ2-3|TRBV9
CASSVGSSGIGDTQYF
>TRBJ2-1|TRBV15
CATSRDGREDEQFF
>TRBJ1-1|TRBV13
CASTTGFTEAFF
>TRBJ2-5|TRBV7-2
CASSLNRGRGAQETQYF
>TRBJ2-7|TRBV6-5
CASSSRLGLTYEQYF
>NA|TRBV9
CASSVDVGGGRAVEQYF
>NA|TRBV27
CASSQLAGVFYEQYF